The entry below gives a single TCR beta chain sequence along with its context. Antigen specificity is unknown. V was shortened by 2 bases and J by 1 base, with 10 bases between the two germline ends. This CDR3 is built from 15 residues. The germline CDR1 and CDR2 sequences are SNHLY and FYNNEI. TCRdb reprocessed the 5' RACE reads with MiXCR, giving one entry per CDR3 protein. This sample has some 320,000 distinct CDR3 sequences; 9% to 15% occur once, and the top ten carry 7.2%. The record originates from a study of identical twins. Study findings and constraints: Models, which agreed with sharing between unrelated individuals, nonetheless underestimated the out-of-frame TCR alpha sharing seen in monozygotic twins. Weaker excess sharing between twins was seen in beta out-of-frame sequences. Invariant MAIT and iNKT cells could partly confound zero-insertion analyses.

These data also formed part of another study, on yellow fever vaccine responses in identical twins.

This sequence joins TRBV2 and TRBJ2-3; D is unclear. Sample: CD8+ T cells sorted from blood. The sequence was obtained from a woman aged 18-29 years in good health. CDR3 region: CASSESPMGTDTQYF. The CDR3 DNA reads as TGTGCCAGCAGTGAATCTCCAATGGGCACAGATACGCAGTATTTT.